This T cell receptor beta chain is from a study of T-cell memory formation after mild COVID-19. Across the whole study: Among the donors, TCR clusters were largely specific to each donor.

The study's findings and limits: The study found balanced CD4/CD8 in clones contracting day 15 to 85 and a CD4+ lean in later expanders. Nothing showed for sure that second-wave clones peaking on day 37 were SARS-CoV-2 specific. Cross-reactive memory seemingly joined, as some responding clones were found in pre-infection memory.

TCRdb ran MiXCR on the 5' RACE reads and lists one entry per CDR3 protein. The sample gives about 190,000 distinct CDR3 sequences, roughly a tenth of which show up once; 2.5% to 3.5% is in the top ten. Germline assignment: CDR1 SGHRS and CDR2 YFSETQ. This CDR3 has 16 amino acids. V shed 2 bases and J 2 bases; nucleotides not matched to a gene: 8. This clonotype was observed many times. As yet, its antigen is unknown. The genes are TRBV5-1 and TRBJ2-3, with TRBD2 matching 7 bases. The receptor's source is a man aged 18 to 30 who had mild COVID-19 (a few samples of this study predate the infection). Cell type and time point are not known. Sample: PBMCs or a T cell subset sorted from them (not recorded which). The CDR3, as DNA: TGCGCCAGCAGCTTCGGATCTAGCGGACTCACAGATACGCAGTATTTT. Its protein is CASSFGSSGLTDTQYF. Based on the CDR3 plus reference TRBV5-1 and TRBJ2-3, the full variable domain is KAGVTQTPRYLIKTRGQQVTLSCSPISGHRSVSWYQQTPGQGLQFLFEYFSETQRNKGNFPGRFSGRQFSNSRSEMNVSTLELGDSALYLCASSFGSSGLTDTQYFGPGTRLTVL.